One sample yielded the 23 T cell receptor beta chains listed below, sequenced in a study of cytomegalovirus exposure and HLA in healthy donors. Primers for the PCR totalled 60 Vbeta and 13 Jbeta. Profiling relied on immunoSEQ multiplex PCR, and the TCRdb table lists in-frame clones only, not all of them. The repertoire holds around 130,000 clones, with 70% to 85% as singletons. Sample: PBMCs. These receptors all come from a boy between 2 and 10 years old in good health and CMV-seronegative.

The chain combines TRBV4-2 with TRBJ2-3; 7 nucleotides match TRBD1. This CDR3 region has 17 residues. Germline V gene sequence: CDR1 LGHNA, CDR2 YNFKEQ. Trimming took 4 bases from V and 1 from J; bases not matched to a gene: 11. The CDR3 DNA is TGTGCCAGCAGCCGGGAAGCGACAGGGAGTGGCACAGATACGCAGTATTTT. Protein sequence: CASSREATGSGTDTQYF.

The chain employs TRBV7-2 and TRBJ1-6; possibly TRBD1 for D (6 bases). The CDR3 contains 14 residues. Germline assignment: CDR1 SGHTA and CDR2 FQGNSA. Trimming removed 0 bases at V and 9 bases at J, with 9 bases between. CDR3 sequence: CASSLAAQGSPLHF. The CDR3 nucleotides read TGTGCCAGCAGCTTAGCCGCACAGGGTTCACCCCTCCACTTT.

The rearrangement uses TRBV6-5 and TRBJ1-1, with D unclear. V was clipped by 7 bases and J by 2 bases, with 17 bases between them. CDR3 length: 15 residues. Germline V CDR1 and CDR2: MNHEY, SVGAGI. This CDR3 is CASTLEPLGNTEAFF. In DNA, the CDR3 is TGTGCCAGCACCCTGGAGCCCCTGGGTAACACTGAAGCTTTCTTT.

V gene TRBV30 combines with J gene TRBJ2-3, with D possibly being TRBD1 (5 bases). The CDR3 has 13 residues. Trimming cost V 4 bases and J 4 bases, with 12 bases left between them. Germline assignment: CDR1 GTSNPN and CDR2 SVGIG (reference sequence). CDR3 sequence (DNA): TGTGCCTGGAACCAGGGTGCGCCAGATACGCAGTATTTT. Protein product: CAWNQGAPDTQYF.

The chain uses TRBV5-6 and TRBJ2-1, with 7 positions matching TRBD1. This CDR3 is 12 amino acids long. CDR1 and CDR2 (germline): SGHDT, YYEEEE. The V segment lost 4 bases and the J segment 10 bases; nucleotides outside the gene matches: 5. Here the CDR3 DNA reads TGTGCCAGCAGCCGACAGGGCGGGGAGCAGTTCTTC. It specifies CASSRQGGEQFF.

About this clone: Its ends do not fully match the called genes, so a read error is possible. The CDR3 loop is CASSLGLALSNEQFF. The CDR3 nucleotides read TGTGCTAGCAGCCTAGGACTAGCCCTATCCAATGAGCAGTTCTTC. The chain joins TRBV7-7 to TRBJ2-1, with TRBD2 matching over 8 bases. The CDR3 contains 15 residues. CDR1 and CDR2 from the germline V gene are SSHAT and FNYEAQ (reference sequence).

The chain is built from TRBV6-1 and TRBJ2-5; weak D call: TRBD2 (6 bases). The CDR3 sequence is 13 residues long. The V end lost 8 bases, the J end lost 5 bases, and 15 bases lay between the germline ends. The germline V gene has CDR1 MNHNS and CDR2 SASEGT. The CDR3 protein is CASLAGYGETQYF. CDR3 DNA sequence: TGTGCCAGCCTCGCGGGGTATGGGGAGACCCAGTACTTC.

The chain joins TRBV6-6 to TRBJ1-1; D is unclear. Looked up from germline, CDR1 is MNHNY and CDR2 is SVGAGI (reference sequence). Trimming took 6 bases from V and 1 from J, leaving 9 bases between them. This CDR3 contains 13 residues. CDR3: CASREAPNTEAFF. In DNA, the CDR3 is TGTGCCAGCAGAGAGGCTCCGAACACTGAAGCTTTCTTT.

On this clone itself: The sample contains more than one DNA sequence encoding this CDR3. The chain links TRBV5-1 to TRBJ2-1; 11 positions match TRBD1. The CDR3 length is 14 residues. Germline-derived CDR1 and CDR2 are SGHRS and YFSETQ. V was pared by 4 bases and J by 6 bases, with 3 bases of the junction left unmatched. The CDR3 DNA reads TGCGCCAGCAGCCCCGGGACAGGGGGCAATGAGCAGTTCTTC. It translates to CASSPGTGGNEQFF.

This chain uses TRBV5-1 with TRBJ2-1; weak D call: TRBD2 (6 bases). The ends were cut back, 0 bases at V and 4 bases at J, with 11 bases in the middle. In germline, CDR1 is SGHRS, CDR2 YFSETQ. The CDR3 extends over 15 amino acids. CDR3 protein: CASSLGRENYNEQFF. The CDR3 DNA reads as TGCGCCAGCAGCTTGGGGAGGGAGAATTACAATGAGCAGTTCTTC.

CDR3 in DNA: TGTGCCAGCAGCTCCTATAGCGGGGGGACCTCCTACGAGCAGTACTTC. This sequence encodes CASSSYSGGTSYEQYF. The chain recombines TRBV7-8 with TRBJ2-7; 10 positions match TRBD2. Trimming at V came to 4 bases and at J to 0 bases, leaving 6 bases not matched to a gene. The germline V gene encodes CDR1 SGHVS and CDR2 FQNEAQ. The CDR3 runs to 16 residues.

The V gene is TRBV4-1, the J gene TRBJ2-1; 8 positions agree with TRBD2. This CDR3 is built from 17 residues. Germline values: CDR1 MGHRA, CDR2 YSYEKL. J lost 0 bases, V lost 0 bases, and 4 bases had no gene match. CDR3 DNA: TGCGCCAGCAGCCAAGATCGGGCGGGGGGCTCCTACAATGAGCAGTTCTTC. Residues: CASSQDRAGGSYNEQFF.

The chain joins TRBV21-1 to TRBJ1-2; the table's TRBD1 call for D was not verified on the DNA. TRBV21-1 is a pseudogene locus. The CDR3 extends over 15 amino acids. As DNA, the CDR3 is TGTGCCAGCAGCAGACAGGTACGCTGGGGCTATGGCTACACCTTC. Its translation: CASSRQVRWGYGYTF.

The chain couples TRBV30 to TRBJ1-3; D is perhaps TRBD1 (6 bases). The CDR3 runs to 13 residues. Trimming pared 7 bases from V and 3 bases from J, leaving 13 bases between. Germline V CDR1 and CDR2: GTSNPN, SVGIG (reference sequence). The CDR3 protein is CAYAGTRGNTIYF. Here the CDR3 DNA reads TGTGCCTATGCCGGGACACGTGGAAACACCATATATTTT.

This sequence joins TRBV27 and TRBJ1-2, with D tentatively TRBD1 (5 bases). V was trimmed by 5 bases and J by 1 base, leaving 20 bases between them. Germline assignment: CDR1 MNHEY and CDR2 SMNVEV (reference sequence). CDR3 length: 17 residues. This CDR3 is CASSKMGQTGLNYGYTF. For the CDR3, the DNA is TGTGCCAGCAGTAAAATGGGCCAGACGGGACTTAACTATGGCTACACCTTC.

This clone was seen a few times. This chain uses TRBV2 with TRBJ1-1; D call uncertain. The CDR3 totals 13 residues. V gave up 4 bases and J gave up 1 base, with 7 bases separating them. The germline CDR1 and CDR2 sequences are SNHLY and FYNNEI. CDR3 loop: CASSVHPNTEAFF. In DNA form, the CDR3 reads TGTGCCAGCAGTGTACACCCGAACACTGAAGCTTTCTTT.

The genes are TRBV5-1 and TRBJ1-1, with TRBD1 identical over 11 bases. V was pared by 2 bases and J by 1 base, with 10 bases of the junction left unmatched. The CDR3 extends over 18 amino acids. Germline CDR1 reads SGHRS; CDR2 reads YFSETQ. The CDR3 bases are TGCGCCAGCAGCTTAATTTTGGACAGGGGGCCTCCGAACACTGAAGCTTTCTTT. Translating it yields CASSLILDRGPPNTEAFF.

The chain links TRBV5-1 to TRBJ1-1, with a weak D call TRBD1 (5 bases). Germline assignment: CDR1 SGHRS and CDR2 YFSETQ. V lost 0 bases, J lost 5 bases, and 23 bases lay in between. This CDR3 has 18 residues. The CDR3 DNA follows: TGCGCCAGCAGCTTGGACCCTACACGGGGGAGGCTGGGGACTGAAGCTTTCTTT. Translated: CASSLDPTRGRLGTEAFF.

The V call is TRBV4-3, the J call TRBJ1-3; D may be TRBD1 (5 bases). The CDR3 length is 15 residues. V was trimmed by 0 bases and J by 4 bases, leaving 10 bases between them. CDR1 is LGHNA and CDR2 is YSLEER in the germline V gene. The CDR3, as DNA: TGCGCCAGCAGCCAAGATAAGGGGCAGGGAAACACCATATATTTT. Protein product: CASSQDKGQGNTIYF.

V and J are TRBV7-9 and TRBJ2-1, with 7 nucleotides matching TRBD2. J lost 7 bases, V lost 6 bases, and 12 bases had no gene match. Germline values: CDR1 SEHNR, CDR2 FQNEAQ (reference sequence). This CDR3 has 15 residues. The CDR3 DNA sequence: TGTGCCAGCAGGGTGGTGGGAGGGCTTGGGAATGAGCAGTTCTTC. It is translated as CASRVVGGLGNEQFF.

This clone was detected only a few times. The rearrangement joins TRBV6-4 to TRBJ1-2; the D gene is possibly TRBD1 (6 bases). CDR1 and CDR2 from the germline V gene are MRHNA and SNTAGT. This CDR3 comprises 17 residues. V dropped 3 bases and J dropped 4 bases, with 21 bases sitting between them. The CDR3 DNA is TGTGCCAGCAGTGAGGTCTCCGGGGGGGCCTCGGCCTATGGCTACACCTTC. This encodes CASSEVSGGASAYGYTF.

The chain employs TRBV27 and TRBJ1-3; D perhaps matches TRBD1 (6 bases). Germline-derived CDR1 and CDR2 are MNHEY and SMNVEV (reference sequence). The CDR3 loop spans 15 amino acids. Trimming removed 6 bases from V and 0 bases from J, with 12 bases in between. In nucleotides, the CDR3 is TGTGCCAGCAGCCCGGGACAAAACTCTGGAAACACCATATATTTT. Translated, it gives CASSPGQNSGNTIYF.

The rearrangement joins TRBV27 to TRBJ2-1; maybe TRBD2 (5 bases). Germline CDR1 reads MNHEY; CDR2 reads SMNVEV (reference sequence). Trimming pared 6 bases from V and 8 bases from J, leaving 14 bases between. The CDR3 consists of 13 residues. The CDR3 DNA is TGTGCCAGCAGGGCCGACTATACTTATGAGCAGTTCTTC. Residues: CASRADYTYEQFF.